This T cell receptor (beta chain) was recovered during a study of T cell responses to AZD1222 COVID-19 vaccine (dated by TCRdb to about 2021). In terms of the full investigation: AZD1222 recipients with second doses at about 4 weeks or about 12 weeks were pooled, because spike-specific TCR depth and breadth did not differ between schedules. TCR sequencing covered approximately 230 trial participants: 207 given two doses of AZD1222 and 26 given two doses of MenACWY control vaccine. Trial participants were enrolled by age into subgroups of 18-55, 56-69 and 70-plus years, and 148, 28 and 57 TCR-sequenced participants, respectively, were included in these subgroups.

About this clone itself: It lacks a known antigen. Qualities for individual bases were not recorded, and no much larger clone is one base off.

The CDR3 regions of human TCRbeta chains were analyzed by immunosequencing. The original pipeline was this. Repertoire TCRs were checked for matches against a reference library of SARS-CoV-2-specific TCRs that had been generated using the MIRA antigen-specificity platform. Breadth was defined as the fraction of unique TCRs that were SARS-CoV-2-associated, and depth was defined as the fraction of total T cells that were SARS-CoV-2-associated. Using the MIRA data, each spike-specific TCR was assigned both to the spike region to which the TCR was reactive and to a CD4 or CD8 class. Log10-transformed breadth and depth values were compared by one-way ANOVA with Sidak's multiple comparisons tests. The source is immuneACCESS, and TCRdb retained only in-frame sequences with V and J called. Part of the clones is not carried over; for the studies checked, unresolved V genes explain less than half of this, and the remainder is unexplained. The V and J calls and clone size come from that table; D and trimming were worked out from the DNA. The sample includes 110,000 to 150,000 clones, with approximately 83% observed a single time. The ten most abundant clones make up about 8% of the sample.

Read against the paper, the sample's time point label means: baseline before first vaccination. Samples from vaccinated people were obtained from the UK trials COV001 and COV002, which included a single-blind randomized controlled phase 2/3 trial of AZD1222 (ChAdOx1 nCoV-19) in healthy adults. For TCRbeta chain sequencing, PBMC samples were collected from trial participants at day 0 and at day 28 after the second dose. General conclusions and limits of the study: Spike-specific TCR breadth and depth rose significantly after two AZD1222 doses compared with day 0 and with MenACWY recipients. Vaccine-associated CD4 TCRs spanned the whole spike protein, with dominant responses in regions 160-218 and 743-854. Participants were mostly white British and included more females than males, and it was suggested by the authors that clonal diversity may have been underestimated. Because no day 14 peak-response samples were available, the repertoires could be characterized only after the peak T cell response. Conclusions about previously exposed vaccinees are limited, since just five or six AZD1222 recipients were seropositive for SARS-CoV-2 at baseline. Reportedly, almost half of the unique spike-specific TCRs recognized epitopes lying outside the regions that are mutated in the B.1.351 and B.1.1.7 variants. The 56-69-year group was small, and its depth increase did not reach significance, likely because of low power.

V loses 0 bases, J loses 3 bases, and the germline ends lie 12 bases apart. The cysteine opens and the phenylalanine closes a CDR3 of 16 amino acids. The kept DNA is CDR3 alone, 48 bases in frame from the first base. The germline V gene sets CDR1 to ENHRY and CDR2 to SYGVKD. Sequences were derived from peripheral blood, sampled on day 0 of AZD1222 vaccination. This receptor chain uses TRBV10-3 and TRBJ1-5, with the D gene too uncertain to name. The sequence came from an adult in good health. Here the CDR3 is given as CAISESTLRPNQPQHF. DNA sequence: TGTGCCATCAGTGAGTCGACGCTCCGCCCCAATCAGCCCCAGCATTTT.